The 30 T cell receptor beta chains below come from one sample, sequenced in a study of Ad26.COV2.S vaccination and SARS-CoV-2 variants. Profiled with immunoSEQ multiplex PCR; TCRdb holds only in-frame clones, not every one. This sample has around 300,000 clones, with approximately 87% found just once. Treatment in this sample: some 19 received Ad26.COV2.S at low or high dose, single or two shots; 5 received placebo; per-sample allocation not given. Following the first vaccine or placebo injection, samples were taken on day 63. Sample: peripheral blood, taken in a trial of Ad26.COV2.S vaccine versus placebo. The receptors were gathered from a person between 18 and 65 years old who received the Ad26.COV2.S COVID-19 vaccine or a placebo.

The rearrangement uses TRBV6-5 and TRBJ2-7; tentatively, D is TRBD1 (6 bases). Germline CDR1 and CDR2: MNHEY and SVGAGI. The CDR3 sequence is 13 residues long. V was cut by 5 bases and J by 2 bases, with 10 bases left in between. The CDR3 loop is CASSTGRTYEQYF. CDR3 sequence (DNA): TGTGCCAGCAGTACAGGGCGAACCTACGAGCAGTACTTC.

The chain carries TRBV6-5 and TRBJ1-1, with TRBD1 matching 9 bases. After removal of 6 bases from V and 0 bases from J, the junction contained 2 bases not matched to a gene. Germline CDR1 and CDR2: MNHEY and SVGAGI. The CDR3 sequence is 14 residues long. The CDR3, as DNA: TGTGCCAGCAGCCGACAGGGGGTGAACACTGAAGCTTTCTTT. Encoded protein: CASSRQGVNTEAFF.

The rearrangement joins TRBV5-6 to TRBJ1-1; 7 bases fit TRBD1. Trimming at V came to 5 bases and at J to 5 bases, leaving 15 bases not matched to a gene. Per the germline V gene, CDR1 is SGHDT and CDR2 is YYEEEE. This CDR3 contains 16 residues. The CDR3, as DNA: TGTGCCAGCAGGACCCGGGACAGCCTCTTTGGGACTGAAGCTTTCTTT. Its translation: CASRTRDSLFGTEAFF.

V usage is TRBV7-2 and J usage is TRBJ2-1; 11 nucleotides agree with TRBD1. Trimming at V came to 5 bases and at J to 10 bases, leaving 7 bases not matched to a gene. The germline gives CDR1 SGHTA, CDR2 FQGNSA. The CDR3 extends over 14 amino acids. The CDR3: CASSGTGGTREQFF. In DNA, the CDR3 is TGTGCCAGCAGCGGGACAGGGGGAACACGGGAGCAGTTCTTC.

This chain links TRBV4-3 with TRBJ2-7, with 10 nucleotides matching TRBD1. V lost 0 bases to trimming and J lost 5 bases; unmatched junction nucleotides: 7. The CDR3 totals 16 residues. Germline lookup yields CDR1 LGHNA and CDR2 YSLEER. CDR3 in DNA: TGCGCCAGCAGCCAAGATAGGGGGACAGGGGCCGACGAGCAGTACTTC. Its translation is CASSQDRGTGADEQYF.

The chain is built from TRBV11-2 and TRBJ2-7; 10 bases agree with TRBD2. The CDR3 is 14 residues long. Germline V CDR1 and CDR2: SGHAT, FQNNGV. V lost 5 bases and J lost 6; bases outside the gene matches: 7. The CDR3 coding sequence is TGTGCCAGCAGCCCAGGGACTAGCGTAAGCGAGCAGTACGTC. Protein sequence: CASSPGTSVSEQYV.

V is TRBV6-1 and J is TRBJ1-4; no firm D call. V shed 7 bases and J shed 0 bases, with 18 bases lying between them. Germline assignment: CDR1 MNHNS and CDR2 SASEGT. The CDR3 loop spans 17 amino acids. The CDR3 sequence: CASTDTSRLATNEKLFF. CDR3 DNA: TGTGCCAGCACTGACACGTCTCGGCTCGCAACTAATGAAAAACTGTTTTTT.

The chain is built from TRBV25-1 and TRBJ1-1, with TRBD1 matching 7 bases. With 3 bases clipped from V and 11 bases from J, the junction kept 15 bases outside the gene matches. Germline assignment: CDR1 MGHDK and CDR2 SYGVNS. The CDR3 has 15 residues. DNA of the CDR3: TGTGCCAGCAGTGATGTGACAGGGACGACTCGGCGGGCTTTCTTT. Protein sequence: CASSDVTGTTRRAFF. Full variable domain (rest looked up from reference TRBV25-1 and TRBJ1-1): EADIYQTPRYLVIGTGKKITLECSQTMGHDKMYWYQQDPGMELHLIHYSYGVNSTEKGDLSSESTVSRIRTEHFPLTLESARPSHTSQYLCASSDVTGTTRRAFFGQGTRLTVV.

This sequence joins TRBV28 and TRBJ2-2; D unclear. Germline V gene sequence: CDR1 MDHEN, CDR2 SYDVKM. CDR3 size: 15 residues. Trimming stripped 4 bases from V and 0 bases from J, with 9 bases between. This CDR3 reads CASSWGSPNTGELFF. The DNA of the CDR3 is TGTGCCAGCAGTTGGGGAAGCCCGAACACCGGGGAGCTGTTTTTT. Drawing the rest from reference TRBV28 and TRBJ2-2, the complete variable domain is DVKVTQSSRYLVKRTGEKVFLECVQDMDHENMFWYRQDPGLGLRLIYFSYDVKMKEKGDIPEGYSVSREKKERFSLILESASTNQTSMYLCASSWGSPNTGELFFGEGSRLTVL.

This clone was seen only once. This chain joins TRBV19 and TRBJ1-2; D perhaps matches TRBD1 (5 bases). CDR3 length: 15 amino acids. Trimming took 5 bases from V and 4 from J, leaving 17 bases between them. Germline V lookup: CDR1 LNHDA, CDR2 SQIVND (reference sequence). CDR3 in amino acids: CASSGRMPGGYGYTF. CDR3 in DNA: TGTGCCAGTAGTGGACGGATGCCTGGGGGCTATGGCTACACCTTC. Supplemented by reference TRBV19 and TRBJ1-2, the full variable domain reads DGGITQSPKYLFRKEGQNVTLSCEQNLNHDAMYWYRQDPGQGLRLIYYSQIVNDFQKGDIAEGYSVSREKKESFPLTVTSAQKNPTAFYLCASSGRMPGGYGYTFGSGTRLTVV.

CDR3 DNA: TGTGCCAGCAGCTTAGGAGGGACCCTTAATGAAAAACTGTTTTTT. It specifies CASSLGGTLNEKLFF. V is TRBV11-2 and J is TRBJ1-4; D possibly corresponds to TRBD1 (5 bases). Germline CDR1 SGHAT, CDR2 FQNNGV. This CDR3 region has 15 residues. Trimming pared 1 base from V and 4 bases from J, leaving 10 bases between.

The chain is built from TRBV7-6 and TRBJ1-1; D may be TRBD1 (5 bases). The V gene's germline CDR1 is SGHVS and CDR2 FNYEAQ. The CDR3 loop spans 14 amino acids. Trimming removed 5 bases from V and 0 bases from J, with 10 bases in between. The CDR3: CASSPGTVNTEAFF. CDR3 bases: TGTGCCAGCAGCCCCGGGACGGTGAACACTGAAGCTTTCTTT.

V is TRBV11-3 and J is TRBJ1-1; 7 bases agree with TRBD1. The CDR3 sequence is 16 residues long. Germline V lookup: CDR1 SGHNT, CDR2 YENEEA. The J segment lost 4 bases and the V segment lost 5 bases, leaving 13 bases of the junction unmatched. CDR3 sequence: CASSPGGRGGRTEAFF. For the CDR3, the DNA is TGTGCCAGCAGCCCGGGGGGCAGGGGGGGACGCACTGAAGCTTTCTTT.

This clone was recorded once. This chain uses TRBV28 with TRBJ1-5, with no clear D. The CDR3 runs 14 residues. The ends were cut back, 8 bases at V and 2 bases at J, with 13 bases in the middle. Looked up from germline, CDR1 is MDHEN and CDR2 is SYDVKM. This chain's CDR3 is CASRPIVGNQPQHF. The CDR3 DNA sequence: TGTGCCAGCCGACCGATTGTTGGCAATCAGCCCCAGCATTTT.

The chain is built from TRBV19 and TRBJ2-6; D gene uncertain. The CDR3 has 13 residues. Deletions cut 2 bases from V and 4 bases from J, with 3 bases between. Germline CDR1 is LNHDA and CDR2 is SQIVND (reference sequence). In nucleotides, the CDR3 is TGTGCCAGTAGTATACCCGGGGCCAACGTCCTGACTTTC. Translated, it gives CASSIPGANVLTF.

The chain carries TRBV15 and TRBJ1-6; no clear D. CDR3 size: 13 residues. Germline CDR1 reads LNHNV; CDR2 reads YYDKDF (reference sequence). Deletions cut 4 bases from V and 10 bases from J, with 11 bases between. This chain's CDR3 is CATSMGVGSPLHF. The DNA for the CDR3 is TGTGCCACCAGCATGGGTGTCGGATCACCCCTCCACTTT.

The rearrangement uses TRBV7-8 and TRBJ1-1; D remains unclear. V lost 1 base, J lost 4 bases, and 7 bases lay in between. This CDR3 region has 13 residues. Germline CDR1 is SGHVS and CDR2 is FQNEAQ. The CDR3 here is CASSLGGSTEAFF. CDR3 sequence (DNA): TGTGCCAGCAGCTTAGGAGGTAGCACTGAAGCTTTCTTT. Together with reference TRBV7-8 and TRBJ1-1, the CDR3 gives the full variable domain: GAGVSQSPRYKVAKRGQDVALRCDPISGHVSLFWYQQALGQGPEFLTYFQNEAQLDKSGLPSDRFFAERPEGSVSTLKIQRTQQEDSAVYLCASSLGGSTEAFFGQGTRLTVV.

This clone has just a few counts. The rearrangement uses TRBV18 and TRBJ1-5; D gene uncertain. The V gene's germline CDR1 is KGHSH and CDR2 LQKENI. The ends were cut back, 2 bases at V and 3 bases at J, with 8 bases in the middle. The CDR3 contains 14 residues. The CDR3 DNA reads as TGTGCCAGCTCACCAGGGCAGATCAATCAGCCCCAGCATTTT. Translating it yields CASSPGQINQPQHF.

The V call is TRBV25-1, the J call TRBJ1-1, with 7 nucleotides matching TRBD1. Germline CDR1 is MGHDK and CDR2 is SYGVNS. The CDR3 extends over 12 amino acids. The J segment lost 10 bases and the V segment lost 4 bases, leaving 6 bases of the junction unmatched. The CDR3 sequence is CASSAYRGGAFF. CDR3 DNA sequence: TGTGCCAGCAGTGCCTACAGGGGTGGAGCTTTCTTT. Full variable domain (remainder filled in from reference TRBV25-1 and TRBJ1-1): EADIYQTPRYLVIGTGKKITLECSQTMGHDKMYWYQQDPGMELHLIHYSYGVNSTEKGDLSSESTVSRIRTEHFPLTLESARPSHTSQYLCASSAYRGGAFFGQGTRLTVV.

This clone was observed a single time. This chain links TRBV5-1 with TRBJ1-2, with 8 bases fitting TRBD1. Germline V lookup: CDR1 SGHRS, CDR2 YFSETQ. The CDR3 has 15 amino acids. Losses at the gene ends were 4 bases for V and 5 bases for J; bases not matched to a gene: 10. CDR3 coding DNA: TGCGCCAGCAGCGAGGGACAGGCGTTGAAATATGGCTACACCTTC. It specifies CASSEGQALKYGYTF.

The chain has TRBV7-3 and TRBJ2-1; TRBD2 matches 12 bases. The ends lost 2 bases at V and 10 bases at J; junction bases unmatched: 9. CDR1 is SGHTA and CDR2 is FQGTGA in the germline V gene. This CDR3 is 16 amino acids long. CDR3 sequence reads: CASSLGLAGTLVEQFF. CDR3 coding DNA: TGTGCCAGCAGCTTAGGACTAGCGGGAACCCTGGTCGAGCAGTTCTTC.

This chain links TRBV11-3 with TRBJ2-2; 10 bases are a match to TRBD1. CDR3 size: 15 residues. CDR1 and CDR2 from the germline V gene are SGHNT and YENEEA. The V segment lost 3 bases and the J segment 4 bases; nucleotides outside the gene matches: 2. The CDR3: CASSFGTGVTGELFF. The DNA of the CDR3 is TGTGCCAGCAGCTTTGGGACAGGGGTCACCGGGGAGCTGTTTTTT.

The genes are TRBV7-9 and TRBJ1-4; weak D call: TRBD1 (6 bases). The germline V and J ends were trimmed by 4 bases and 0 bases, with 15 bases remaining between them. CDR3 length equals 17 residues. Germline V lookup: CDR1 SEHNR, CDR2 FQNEAQ (reference sequence). The CDR3 DNA reads TGTGCCAGCAGCTCATGGACAGACCTCGCAACTAATGAAAAACTGTTTTTT. Protein sequence: CASSSWTDLATNEKLFF. The full variable domain, its missing parts supplied by reference TRBV7-9 and TRBJ1-4, is DTGVSQNPRHKITKRGQNVTFRCDPISEHNRLYWYRQTLGQGPEFLTYFQNEAQLEKSRLLSDRFSAERPKGSFSTLEIQRTEQGDSAMYLCASSSWTDLATNEKLFFGSGTQLSVL.

J is TRBJ1-4 and V is TRBV4-1; a possible D gene is TRBD1 (6 bases). V lost 4 bases, J lost 2 bases, and 14 bases lay in between. The CDR3 covers 16 residues. CDR1 and CDR2 from the germline V gene are MGHRA and YSYEKL. CDR3 in DNA: TGCGCCAGCAGCCCTCAATGGACAGCGACTAATGAAAAACTGTTTTTT. The encoded protein is CASSPQWTATNEKLFF.

The rearrangement links TRBV6-2 or TRBV6-3 to TRBJ1-2; TRBD1 matches at 7 bases. This CDR3 comprises 17 residues. Looked up from germline, CDR1 is MNHEY and CDR2 is SVGEGT. The trim removed 2 bases at V and 5 bases at J, leaving 14 bases unmatched. CDR3 in DNA: TGTGCCAGCAGTTACAGATGGGACAGACCAGGACCTTATGGCTACACCTTC. Encoded protein: CASSYRWDRPGPYGYTF.

This sequence joins TRBV27 and TRBJ1-1; unclear D gene. There are 15 residues in the CDR3. The V gene's germline CDR1 is MNHEY and CDR2 SMNVEV (reference sequence). With 5 bases removed from V and 0 bases from J, the gap between germline ends came to 13 bases. The CDR3 region is CASSPETDMNTEAFF. CDR3 coding DNA: TGTGCCAGCAGTCCCGAGACGGATATGAACACTGAAGCTTTCTTT.

The chain is built from TRBV29-1 and TRBJ1-2, with 8 positions matching TRBD1. The CDR3 totals 12 residues. The junction had 3 bases not matched to a gene; V was cut back by 5 bases and J by 4 bases. Germline assignment: CDR1 SQVTM and CDR2 ANQGSEA. CDR3 protein: CSVPGGSYGYTF. The CDR3 DNA reads as TGCAGCGTTCCAGGGGGCTCCTATGGCTACACCTTC.

This rearrangement joins TRBV6-2 or TRBV6-3 to TRBJ2-1; the match to TRBD2 covers 9 bases. The germline CDR1 and CDR2 sequences are MNHEY and SVGEGT. J gave up 8 bases and V 0 bases, and 11 bases lay outside the gene matches. The CDR3 loop spans 17 amino acids. CDR3 sequence: CASSYSMPSGRYDEQFF. The CDR3 DNA reads TGTGCCAGCAGTTACTCGATGCCAAGCGGGAGGTATGATGAGCAGTTCTTC.

The CDR3 sequence: CAWYDYTEAFF. CDR3 in DNA: TGTGCCTGGTATGACTACACTGAAGCTTTCTTT. The rearrangement uses TRBV30 and TRBJ1-1, with D uncertain. Germline CDR1 and CDR2: GTSNPN and SVGIG (reference sequence). V lost 5 bases and J lost 3, with 7 bases in between. The CDR3 has 11 residues.

The chain links TRBV5-6 to TRBJ2-2, with D perhaps matching TRBD2 (5 bases). The length of the CDR3 is 16 residues. Trimming cost V 2 bases and J 0 bases, with 11 bases left between them. CDR1 is SGHDT, CDR2 YYEEEE, per germline. Here the CDR3 reads CASSFGERSNTGELFF. CDR3 DNA: TGTGCCAGCAGCTTCGGGGAGCGGTCGAACACCGGGGAGCTGTTTTTT.